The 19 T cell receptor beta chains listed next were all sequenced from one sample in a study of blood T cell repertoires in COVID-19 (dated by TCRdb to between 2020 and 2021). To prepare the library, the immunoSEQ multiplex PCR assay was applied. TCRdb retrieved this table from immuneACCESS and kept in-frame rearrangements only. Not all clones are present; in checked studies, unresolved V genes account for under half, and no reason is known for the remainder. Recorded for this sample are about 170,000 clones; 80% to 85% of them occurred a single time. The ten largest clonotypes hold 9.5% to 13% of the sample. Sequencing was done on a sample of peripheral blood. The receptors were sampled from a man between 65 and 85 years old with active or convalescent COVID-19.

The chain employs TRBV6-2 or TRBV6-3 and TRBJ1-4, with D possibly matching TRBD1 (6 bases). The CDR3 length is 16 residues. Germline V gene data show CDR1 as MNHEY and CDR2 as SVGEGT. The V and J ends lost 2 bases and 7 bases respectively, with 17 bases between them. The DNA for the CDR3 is TGTGCCAGCAGTTACGCCCCGACAGGCTTCGGTGAAAAACTGTTTTTT. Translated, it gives CASSYAPTGFGEKLFF.

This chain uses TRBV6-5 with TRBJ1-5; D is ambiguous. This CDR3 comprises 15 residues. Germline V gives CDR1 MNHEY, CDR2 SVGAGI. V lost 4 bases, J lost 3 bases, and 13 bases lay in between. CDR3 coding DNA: TGTGCCAGCAGTTGGGCTCAAAAGGTCAATCAGCCCCAGCATTTT. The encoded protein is CASSWAQKVNQPQHF.

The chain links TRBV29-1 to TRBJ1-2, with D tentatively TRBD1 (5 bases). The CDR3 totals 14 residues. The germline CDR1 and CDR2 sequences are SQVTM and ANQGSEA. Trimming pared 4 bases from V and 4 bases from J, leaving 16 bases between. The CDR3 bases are TGCAGCGTTGGTGAGGAGGGACGGGGCTATGGCTACACCTTC. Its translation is CSVGEEGRGYGYTF.

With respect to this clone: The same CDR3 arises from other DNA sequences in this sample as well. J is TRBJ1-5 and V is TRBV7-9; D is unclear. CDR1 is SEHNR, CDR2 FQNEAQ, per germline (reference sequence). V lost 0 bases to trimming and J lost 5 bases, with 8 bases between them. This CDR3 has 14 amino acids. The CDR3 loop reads CASSLAGGDQPQHF. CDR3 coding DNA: TGTGCCAGCAGCTTAGCTGGCGGCGATCAGCCCCAGCATTTT. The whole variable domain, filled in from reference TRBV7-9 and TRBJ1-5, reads DTGVSQNPRHKITKRGQNVTFRCDPISEHNRLYWYRQTLGQGPEFLTYFQNEAQLEKSRLLSDRFSAERPKGSFSTLEIQRTEQGDSAMYLCASSLAGGDQPQHFGDGTRLSIL.

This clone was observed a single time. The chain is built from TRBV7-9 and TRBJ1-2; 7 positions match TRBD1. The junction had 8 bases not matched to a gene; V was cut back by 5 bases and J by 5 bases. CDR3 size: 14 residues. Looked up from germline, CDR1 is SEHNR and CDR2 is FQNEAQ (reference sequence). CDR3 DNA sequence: TGTGCCAGCAGCCCCGTGGGACAGCTTTATGGCTACACCTTC. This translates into CASSPVGQLYGYTF.

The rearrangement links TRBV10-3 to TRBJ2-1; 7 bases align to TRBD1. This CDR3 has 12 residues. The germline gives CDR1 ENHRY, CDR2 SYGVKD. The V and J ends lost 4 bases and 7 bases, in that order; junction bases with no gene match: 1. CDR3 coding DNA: TGTGCCATCAGTGCGGACAGGAATGAGCAGTTCTTC. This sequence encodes CAISADRNEQFF.

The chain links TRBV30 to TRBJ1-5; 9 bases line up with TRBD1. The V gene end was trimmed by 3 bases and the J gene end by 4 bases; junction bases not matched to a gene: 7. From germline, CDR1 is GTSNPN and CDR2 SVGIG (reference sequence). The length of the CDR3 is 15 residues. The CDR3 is CAWRVTGQGNQPQHF. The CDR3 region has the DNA TGTGCCTGGAGGGTAACGGGACAGGGAAATCAGCCCCAGCATTTT.

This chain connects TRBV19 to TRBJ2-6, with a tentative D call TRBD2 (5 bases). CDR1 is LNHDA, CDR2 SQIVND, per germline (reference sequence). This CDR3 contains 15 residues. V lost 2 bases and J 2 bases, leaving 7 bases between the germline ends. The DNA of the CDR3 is TGTGCCAGTAGTATAACCGGGGCTGGGGCCAACGTCCTGACTTTC. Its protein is CASSITGAGANVLTF.

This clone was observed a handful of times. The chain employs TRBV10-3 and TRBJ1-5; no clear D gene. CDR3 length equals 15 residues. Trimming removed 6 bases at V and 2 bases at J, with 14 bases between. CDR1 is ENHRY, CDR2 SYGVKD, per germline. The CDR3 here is CAISKTGGGNQPQHF. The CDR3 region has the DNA TGTGCCATCAGCAAGACTGGAGGTGGCAATCAGCCCCAGCATTTT.

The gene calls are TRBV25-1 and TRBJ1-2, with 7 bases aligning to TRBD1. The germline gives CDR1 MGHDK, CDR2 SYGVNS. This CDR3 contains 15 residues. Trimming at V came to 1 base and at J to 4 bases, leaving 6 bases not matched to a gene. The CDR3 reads CASSELSGGIYGYTF. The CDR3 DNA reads TGTGCCAGCAGTGAATTGTCAGGGGGGATCTATGGCTACACCTTC.

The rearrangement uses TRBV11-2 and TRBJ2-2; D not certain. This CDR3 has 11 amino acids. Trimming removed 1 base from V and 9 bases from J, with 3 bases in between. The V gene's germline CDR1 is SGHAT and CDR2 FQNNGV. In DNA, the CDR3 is TGTGCCAGCAGCTTAGGGCGGGAGCTGTTTTTT. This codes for CASSLGRELFF.

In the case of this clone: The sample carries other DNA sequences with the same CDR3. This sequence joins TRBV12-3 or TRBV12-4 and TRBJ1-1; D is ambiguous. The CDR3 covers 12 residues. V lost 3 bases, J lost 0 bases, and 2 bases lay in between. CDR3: CASSFMNTEAFF. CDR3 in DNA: TGTGCCAGCAGTTTCATGAACACTGAAGCTTTCTTT.

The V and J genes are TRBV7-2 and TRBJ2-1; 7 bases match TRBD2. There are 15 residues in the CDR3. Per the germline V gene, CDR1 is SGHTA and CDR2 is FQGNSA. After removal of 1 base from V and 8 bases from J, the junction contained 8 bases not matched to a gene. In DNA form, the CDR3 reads TGTGCCAGCAGCTTAGGACTAGCCCGAATGGATGAGCAGTTCTTC. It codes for CASSLGLARMDEQFF. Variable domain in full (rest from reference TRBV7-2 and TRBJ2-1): GAGVSQSPSNKVTEKGKDVELRCDPISGHTALYWYRQSLGQGLEFLIYFQGNSAPDKSGLPSDRFSAERTGGSVSTLTIQRTQQEDSAVYLCASSLGLARMDEQFFGPGTRLTVL.

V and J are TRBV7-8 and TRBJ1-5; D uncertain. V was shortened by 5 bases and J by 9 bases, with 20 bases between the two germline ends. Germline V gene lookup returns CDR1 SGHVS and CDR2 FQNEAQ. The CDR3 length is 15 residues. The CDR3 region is CASSPGGGTEGPQHF. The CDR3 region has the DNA TGTGCCAGCAGCCCTGGTGGTGGAACAGAGGGGCCCCAGCATTTT.

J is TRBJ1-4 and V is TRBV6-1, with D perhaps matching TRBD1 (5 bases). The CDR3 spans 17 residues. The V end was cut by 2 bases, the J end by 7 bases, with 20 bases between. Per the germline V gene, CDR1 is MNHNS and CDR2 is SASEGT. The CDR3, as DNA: TGTGCCAGCAGTGAACTTTCCGGGGGTACGTACGGTGAAAAACTGTTTTTT. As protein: CASSELSGGTYGEKLFF.

The CDR3 spells CASSWQGNQPQHF. CDR3 in DNA: TGTGCCAGCAGCTGGCAGGGCAATCAGCCCCAGCATTTT. The chain is built from TRBV7-2 and TRBJ1-5; D is undetermined. CDR1 is SGHTA, CDR2 FQGNSA, per germline. This CDR3 is 13 amino acids long. The V and J ends lost 4 bases and 2 bases respectively, with 6 bases between them.

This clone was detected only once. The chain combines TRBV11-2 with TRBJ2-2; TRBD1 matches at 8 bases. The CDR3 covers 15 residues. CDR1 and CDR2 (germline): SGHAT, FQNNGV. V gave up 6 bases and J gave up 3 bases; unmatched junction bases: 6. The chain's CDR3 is CASRYGQGDTGELFF. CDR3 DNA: TGTGCCAGCAGATATGGACAGGGTGACACCGGGGAGCTGTTTTTT. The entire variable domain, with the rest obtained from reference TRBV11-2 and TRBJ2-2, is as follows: EAGVAQSPRYKIIEKRQSVAFWCNPISGHATLYWYQQILGQGPKLLIQFQNNGVVDDSQLPKDRFSAERLKGVDSTLKIQPAKLEDSAVYLCASRYGQGDTGELFFGEGSRLTVL.

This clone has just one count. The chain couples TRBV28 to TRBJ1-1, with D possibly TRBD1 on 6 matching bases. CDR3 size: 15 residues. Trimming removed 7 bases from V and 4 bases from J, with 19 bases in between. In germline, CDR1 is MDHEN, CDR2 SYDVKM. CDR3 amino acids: CASNRFGRGVTEAFF. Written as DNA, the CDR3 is TGTGCCAGCAATCGGTTCGGCAGGGGAGTCACTGAAGCTTTCTTT.

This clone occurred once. DNA for the CDR3: TGTGCCAGCAGCCCCCGGGACATTAGGTTCTTC. This gives the protein CASSPRDIRFF. The V gene is TRBV7-8, the J gene TRBJ2-1; weak D call: TRBD1 (6 bases). This CDR3 spans 11 amino acids. Germline V gene lookup returns CDR1 SGHVS and CDR2 FQNEAQ. V was clipped by 5 bases and J by 15 bases, with 14 bases between them.